This T cell receptor (beta chain) comes out of a study of response to subunit inactivated influenza vaccine (dated by TCRdb to the late 2010s). At the level of the whole study: To follow how T cells responded to a trivalent subunit inactivated influenza vaccine, the researchers relied on deep quantitative profiling of the T cell receptor repertoire. Paper-wide results and their limitations: The authors proposed that each seasonal influenza vaccination may bring in only a limited number of new T cells.

From cysteine to phenylalanine, the CDR3 is 14 amino acids long. The sequence is cut down to CDR3 DNA, 42 bases in frame from base 1. Based on the germline V gene, the CDR1 and CDR2 sequences are SGHTA and FQGNSA. Unmatched junction bases come to 4, with V trimmed by 3 bases and J by 4 bases. This clonotype was found a few times. Its antigen is still unknown. No much larger clone exists at a distance of one base, and base qualities are not known. Library prep was done by RT-PCR. TCRdb names Illumina HiSeq 2500 as the instrument used. TCRdb applied fastp at Q25 and MiXCR to the public reads, then kept only in-frame beta chains. Every entry covers one CDR3 protein and lists the most common genes and DNA from its rows. The sample table lists 170,000 or so distinct CDR3 sequences, roughly 10% of them with a count of one. Clones ranked in the top ten supply around 33% of the sample.

The sequencing used CD8+ T cells sorted from PBMCs, collected less than 25 months after vaccination. This receptor chain uses TRBV7-2 and TRBJ2-7; the central 9 bases match TRBD2. The origin of this receptor is a man between 50 and 75 years old who received an inactivated influenza vaccine. Donor details come from another sample of the same person, matched by shared clones. This receptor carries the CDR3 CASSFSGGHYEQYF. The nucleotides read TGTGCCAGCAGCTTTAGCGGGGGACATTACGAGCAGTACTTC.